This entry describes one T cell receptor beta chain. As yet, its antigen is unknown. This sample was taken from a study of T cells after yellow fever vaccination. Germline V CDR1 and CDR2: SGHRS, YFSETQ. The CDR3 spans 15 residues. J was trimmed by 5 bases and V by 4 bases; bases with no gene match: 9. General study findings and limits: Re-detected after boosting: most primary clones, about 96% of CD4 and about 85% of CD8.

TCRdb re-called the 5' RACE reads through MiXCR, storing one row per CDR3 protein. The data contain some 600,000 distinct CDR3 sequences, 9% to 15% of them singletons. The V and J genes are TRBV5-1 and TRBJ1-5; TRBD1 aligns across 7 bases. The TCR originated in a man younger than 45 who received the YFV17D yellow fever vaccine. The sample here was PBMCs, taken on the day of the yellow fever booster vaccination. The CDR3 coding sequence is TGCGCCAGCAGCGTCGGAACAGGGGTGCATCAGCCCCAGCATTTT. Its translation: CASSVGTGVHQPQHF. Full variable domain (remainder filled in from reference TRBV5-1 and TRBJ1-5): KAGVTQTPRYLIKTRGQQVTLSCSPISGHRSVSWYQQTPGQGLQFLFEYFSETQRNKGNFPGRFSGRQFSNSRSEMNVSTLELGDSALYLCASSVGTGVHQPQHFGDGTRLSIL.